This TCR beta chain was found in a study of molecular identifiers for immune sequencing clone quantification. Study-level information: With replicates, the RNA of about 19,000 or 110,000 naive CD8 cells was split five ways and four were sequenced.

Study results and caveats: Naive cells had under 1% of molecules in clones above 20 RNA copies, effectors over 97%.

It was with previously described methods and listed TCR primers that bulk TCR libraries were made. MiXCR was run by TCRdb on the PCR reads, yielding one entry per CDR3 protein. This sample has around 100,000 distinct CDR3 sequences, with roughly 38% found just once. Naive CD8 T cells, phenotype CD8+CD4-CCR7+CD45RA+, were sorted. This clonotype was counted ten times or more. Its specificity is not known. The junction differs from germline at one of its ends, possibly a read error. CDR1 is PRHDT and CDR2 is FYEKMQ in the germline V gene (reference sequence). CDR3 length: 13 residues. The chain uses TRBV13 and TRBJ2-5, with TRBD1 matching 7 bases. The sequenced material came from naive CD8+ T cells from blood, with Jurkat cell RNA spiked in. Subset in this sample: FACS-sorted CD8+CD4-CCR7+CD45RA+ naive T cells. The sequence was obtained from a human donor in good health. Some libraries in this study had Jurkat cell RNA spiked in. The CDR3 coding sequence is TGTGCCAGCAGCATAGGGACAGAAGAGACCCAGTACTTC. This translates into CASSIGTEETQYF. Supplemented by reference TRBV13 and TRBJ2-5, the full variable domain reads AAGVIQSPRHLIKEKRETATLKCYPIPRHDTVYWYQQGPGQDPQFLISFYEKMQSDKGSIPDRFSAQQFSDYHSELNMSSLELGDSALYFCASSIGTEETQYFGPGTRLLVL.